The 19 T cell receptor beta chains in this list originate from one sample, sequenced in a study of blood T cell repertoires in COVID-19. Using immunoSEQ multiplex PCR, the repertoire was profiled, and TCRdb retains in-frame clones only, with some absent. The sample records approximately 100,000 clones, around 90% being singletons. The specimen was peripheral blood. These receptors were taken from a human donor in a cohort sampled during active COVID-19.

The genes are TRBV5-1 and TRBJ1-2, with 7 bases fitting TRBD1. CDR3 length equals 14 residues. With 6 bases clipped from V and 2 bases from J, the junction kept 7 bases outside the gene matches. Germline-derived CDR1 and CDR2 are SGHRS and YFSETQ. In DNA form, the CDR3 reads TGCGCCAGCAAAACCGGGACAGCGAACTATGGCTACACCTTC. Residues: CASKTGTANYGYTF.

The gene calls are TRBV6-5 and TRBJ1-2; a possible D gene is TRBD1 (6 bases). Germline V gene lookup returns CDR1 MNHEY and CDR2 SVGAGI. The CDR3 loop spans 15 amino acids. V gave up 5 bases and J gave up 0 bases, with 13 bases separating them. The CDR3 is CASSIRDKPNYGYTF. The CDR3 region has the DNA TGTGCCAGCAGTATAAGGGACAAGCCTAACTATGGCTACACCTTC.

This chain uses TRBV6-1 with TRBJ2-4; weak D call: TRBD1 (6 bases). The CDR3 contains 17 residues. The V end lost 4 bases, the J end lost 1 base, and 17 bases lay between the germline ends. The germline gives CDR1 MNHNS, CDR2 SASEGT. The chain's CDR3 is CASSVTTGLEAKNIQYF. CDR3 DNA sequence: TGTGCCAGCAGTGTAACTACAGGGTTGGAGGCCAAAAACATTCAGTACTTC.

This clone has more than one count but fewer than ten. This chain joins TRBV6-5 and TRBJ2-3, with TRBD2 as a possible D gene (6 bases). This CDR3 comprises 12 residues. Deletions cut 6 bases from V and 9 bases from J, with 13 bases between. Germline CDR1 reads MNHEY; CDR2 reads SVGAGI. The CDR3 nucleotides read TGTGCCAGCAGCGAGGCGGAGGGGACGCAGTATTTT. As protein: CASSEAEGTQYF.

The V gene is TRBV6-2 or TRBV6-3, the J gene TRBJ2-1, with a tentative D call TRBD2 (6 bases). V shed 4 bases and J shed 5 bases, with 18 bases lying between them. CDR3 size: 16 residues. Germline V gene sequence: CDR1 MNHEY, CDR2 SVGEGT. CDR3 region: CASSWVVRAGNNEQFF. The CDR3 nucleotides read TGTGCCAGCAGTTGGGTCGTGAGGGCGGGGAACAATGAGCAGTTCTTC.

This chain joins TRBV5-1 and TRBJ2-7; maybe TRBD1 (5 bases). CDR3 length equals 15 residues. Trimming took 5 bases from V and 6 from J, leaving 21 bases between them. Germline lookup yields CDR1 SGHRS and CDR2 YFSETQ. CDR3 loop: CASSPGGQGPTEQYF. CDR3 DNA: TGCGCCAGCAGTCCCGGTGGGCAGGGCCCAACCGAGCAGTACTTC.

The chain employs TRBV5-1 and TRBJ2-5, with D possibly matching TRBD1 (6 bases). V was cut by 2 bases and J by 2 bases, with 7 bases left in between. The CDR3 is made up of 13 amino acids. Germline V gene sequence: CDR1 SGHRS, CDR2 YFSETQ. The CDR3 region has the DNA TGCGCCAGCAGCTTCCAGGGGCAAGAGACCCAGTACTTC. Protein sequence: CASSFQGQETQYF.

The chain combines TRBV11-3 with TRBJ2-7, with a possible D match to TRBD1 (5 bases). Germline V gives CDR1 SGHNT, CDR2 YENEEA. Trimming removed 6 bases at V and 2 bases at J, with 17 bases between. CDR3 length: 15 residues. CDR3: CASSSGPGSAYEQYF. DNA of the CDR3: TGTGCCAGCAGTTCAGGGCCAGGCTCGGCCTACGAGCAGTACTTC.

This clone was counted once. The chain combines TRBV4-1 with TRBJ1-1; D gene ambiguous. The CDR3 is 16 residues long. V was shortened by 4 bases and J by 0 bases, with 15 bases between the two germline ends. Per germline, CDR1 MGHRA and CDR2 YSYEKL. The DNA of the CDR3 is TGCGCCAGCAGCCGAGAAAACACCGCATTGAACACTGAAGCTTTCTTT. Its protein is CASSRENTALNTEAFF.

The CDR3 region has the DNA TGTGCCAGCAGTGATGGGACTACGGAAGACGAGCAGTACTTC. It encodes CASSDGTTEDEQYF. This sequence joins TRBV27 and TRBJ2-7; 7 bases line up with TRBD2. The ends lost 5 bases at V and 5 bases at J; junction bases unmatched: 9. Per germline, CDR1 MNHEY and CDR2 SMNVEV (reference sequence). CDR3 length equals 14 residues.

This clone showed up just once. V and J are TRBV28 and TRBJ2-4; D call uncertain. The germline V gene encodes CDR1 MDHEN and CDR2 SYDVKM. Trimming took off 6 bases at V and 1 base at J, with 16 bases between the two ends. The CDR3 has 16 amino acids. In nucleotides, the CDR3 is TGTGCCAGCAGCTTTAGACTTAACCTGGCCAAAAACATTCAGTACTTC. Translated, it gives CASSFRLNLAKNIQYF.

The V gene is TRBV6-6, the J gene TRBJ2-1; TRBD1 might be the D (5 bases). CDR1 and CDR2 (germline): MNHNY, SVGAGI (reference sequence). CDR3 length: 14 residues. V lost 8 bases to trimming and J lost 0 bases, with 11 bases between them. The DNA for the CDR3 is TGTGCCAGCCAGTTAGACAGCTCCTACAATGAGCAGTTCTTC. Translation gives CASQLDSSYNEQFF.

The V call is TRBV6-5, the J call TRBJ2-1, with a possible D match to TRBD2 (5 bases). Germline loops: CDR1 MNHEY, CDR2 SVGAGI. V was pared by 2 bases and J by 7 bases, with 15 bases between. This CDR3 is 15 amino acids long. The CDR3 is CASSYERASGNEQFF. The CDR3 DNA is TGTGCCAGCAGTTACGAGAGGGCCTCTGGGAATGAGCAGTTCTTC.

V usage is TRBV19 and J usage is TRBJ2-7; possible D gene TRBD1, 6 bases. Germline lookup yields CDR1 LNHDA and CDR2 SQIVND (reference sequence). The CDR3 is 15 residues long. V lost 6 bases and J 3 bases, leaving 18 bases between the germline ends. The CDR3 is CASSRATGSFYEQYF. CDR3 coding DNA: TGTGCCAGTAGCCGTGCGACAGGTTCCTTCTACGAGCAGTACTTC.

The chain recombines TRBV5-6 with TRBJ1-1; TRBD1 agrees at 10 bases. The CDR3 has 16 amino acids. CDR1 SGHDT and CDR2 YYEEEE come from the germline V gene. The V and J ends lost 4 bases and 5 bases, in that order; junction bases with no gene match: 11. The CDR3 loop reads CASSPGTGTGATEAFF. CDR3 sequence (DNA): TGTGCCAGCAGCCCCGGCACCGGGACAGGGGCGACTGAAGCTTTCTTT.

The chain joins TRBV7-9 to TRBJ2-7; 7 nucleotides match TRBD1. CDR3 length equals 15 residues. Germline V gives CDR1 SEHNR, CDR2 FQNEAQ (reference sequence). Trimming removed 5 bases from V and 9 bases from J; junction bases left unmatched: 16. The CDR3 DNA reads TGTGCCAGCAGCCCCGAAGGGGGCGCGTTTCCAAGGCAGTACTTC. It is translated as CASSPEGGAFPRQYF.

The chain joins TRBV7-2 to TRBJ1-1; D possibly corresponds to TRBD1 (6 bases). The length of the CDR3 is 16 residues. V was pared by 0 bases and J by 1 base, with 12 bases between. Germline lookup yields CDR1 SGHTA and CDR2 FQGNSA. CDR3 sequence (DNA): TGTGCCAGCAGCTTAGCGATAGGACAGCGGAACACTGAAGCTTTCTTT. It is translated as CASSLAIGQRNTEAFF.

In its sample, this clone was seen once. V usage is TRBV3-1 (or the pseudogene TRBV3-2) and J usage is TRBJ1-6, with a possible D match to TRBD1 (6 bases). Per germline, CDR1 LGHDT and CDR2 YNNKEL (reference sequence). V gave up 4 bases and J gave up 7 bases, with 17 bases separating them. The CDR3 has 16 residues. The CDR3 sequence: CASSLRSWTVNSPLHF. The CDR3 DNA sequence: TGTGCCAGCAGCCTGCGATCCTGGACAGTCAATTCACCCCTCCACTTT.

J is TRBJ1-5 and V is TRBV3-1 (or the pseudogene TRBV3-2); 7 positions match TRBD1. V gave up 1 base and J gave up 7 bases; unmatched junction bases: 16. The CDR3 totals 18 residues. CDR1 and CDR2 from the germline V gene are LGHDT and YNNKEL (reference sequence). CDR3 in amino acids: CASSQVGPTGPRGQPQHF. The CDR3 DNA reads TGTGCCAGCAGCCAAGTGGGACCGACAGGGCCACGGGGGCAGCCCCAGCATTTT.